Detailed here is one T cell receptor (beta chain). The source of the sample is a study of blood T cell repertoires in COVID-19. Study as a whole: The United States, Italy and Spain supplied acute and convalescent COVID-19 samples.

Measured with immunoSEQ multiplex PCR; TCRdb has only the in-frame clones, and not every one. The sample yields about 310,000 clones, approximately 90% seen once. The CDR3 covers 14 residues. V gave up 4 bases and J gave up 7 bases; unmatched junction bases: 9. Looked up from germline, CDR1 is MNHEY and CDR2 is SVGAGI. Participant ages covered roughly 18 to 89 years across 20 to 25 US areas. In Cohort 3, a recovered donor had either two negative PCRs, clearance, or symptom resolution. The receptor comes from a young woman who had recovered from COVID-19. The sample consisted of PBMCs or T cells enriched from blood (not recorded which). This chain uses TRBV6-5 with TRBJ1-1, with 7 positions matching TRBD1. CDR3 DNA: TGTGCCAGCAGTTTGGCGGAGGGGGCTAATGAAGCTTTCTTT. Protein: CASSLAEGANEAFF.